Below, 2 T cell receptor beta chains from the same sample are listed, as sequenced in a study of human T cells and chemical hapten exposure. Stated time point: pre-sensitization, week 0. Noted treatment: therapeutic diphenylcyclopropenone sensitization with weekly scalp DPC. Using its own MiXCR run on the RACE reads, TCRdb lists one record per CDR3 protein. The table has 380,000 or so distinct CDR3 sequences, 5.5% seen once. Here the sequenced sample was whole blood, taken in connection with sensitization to the hapten diphenylcyclopropenone (DPC). These receptors originate from a woman under 30 with alopecia areata. Some clones in this sample may be carry-over from other donors' samples.

This clonotype came up a few times. The junction and the germline gene differ at one end; a read error may be behind it. The gene calls are TRBV4-3 and TRBJ2-5; 7 nucleotides agree with TRBD2. Germline V gene data show CDR1 as LGHNA and CDR2 as YSLEER. This CDR3 spans 15 amino acids. CDR3 amino acids: CAGGGYWDYQETQYF. CDR3 DNA sequence: TGCGCCGGCGGCGGGTACTGGGACTACCAAGAAACCCAGTACTTC.

This clonotype has more than one count but fewer than ten. The V call is TRBV18, the J call TRBJ1-1, with a tentative D call TRBD1 (6 bases). CDR1 and CDR2 (germline): KGHSH, LQKENI. This CDR3 comprises 14 residues. With 6 bases removed from V and 1 base from J, the gap between germline ends came to 12 bases. CDR3 nucleotide sequence: TGTGCCAGCTCCGGGGGCAGGGCGAACACTGAAGCTTTCTTT. Its protein product is CASSGGRANTEAFF. Variable domain in full (rest from reference TRBV18 and TRBJ1-1): NAGVMQNPRHLVRRRGQEARLRCSPMKGHSHVYWYRQLPEEGLKFMVYLQKENIIDESGMPKERFSAEFPKEGPSILRIQQVVRGDSAAYFCASSGGRANTEAFFGQGTRLTVV.